This T cell receptor (beta chain) appears in the sequencing data of a study of blood T cells in healthy people across ages. A J-beta primer mix and a sample-barcoded 5' primer were used in a second PCR of about 6 to 12 cycles. TCRdb re-analysed the 5' RACE reads in MiXCR, keeping a single row per CDR3 protein. The data hold more than 900,000 distinct CDR3 sequences, with roughly 28% observed a single time. The length of the CDR3 is 15 residues. The germline V gene encodes CDR1 SEHNR and CDR2 FQNEAQ (reference sequence). Trimming shortened V by 0 bases and J by 11 bases, and 20 bases separated the two germline ends. These records were also assigned to another study, of T cells of mothers and their children.

This sequence joins TRBV7-9 and TRBJ2-7; possible D gene TRBD2, 6 bases. The sequence was obtained from a woman aged 40 to 50 in good health. The specimen sequenced was blood. CDR3 amino acids: CASSLASLLGTLEYF. The CDR3 region has the DNA TGTGCCAGCAGCTTAGCGTCATTGTTGGGGACTCTAGAGTACTTC. Variable domain in full (rest from reference TRBV7-9 and TRBJ2-7): DTGVSQNPRHKITKRGQNVTFRCDPISEHNRLYWYRQTLGQGPEFLTYFQNEAQLEKSRLLSDRFSAERPKGSFSTLEIQRTEQGDSAMYLCASSLASLLGTLEYFGPGTRLTVT.